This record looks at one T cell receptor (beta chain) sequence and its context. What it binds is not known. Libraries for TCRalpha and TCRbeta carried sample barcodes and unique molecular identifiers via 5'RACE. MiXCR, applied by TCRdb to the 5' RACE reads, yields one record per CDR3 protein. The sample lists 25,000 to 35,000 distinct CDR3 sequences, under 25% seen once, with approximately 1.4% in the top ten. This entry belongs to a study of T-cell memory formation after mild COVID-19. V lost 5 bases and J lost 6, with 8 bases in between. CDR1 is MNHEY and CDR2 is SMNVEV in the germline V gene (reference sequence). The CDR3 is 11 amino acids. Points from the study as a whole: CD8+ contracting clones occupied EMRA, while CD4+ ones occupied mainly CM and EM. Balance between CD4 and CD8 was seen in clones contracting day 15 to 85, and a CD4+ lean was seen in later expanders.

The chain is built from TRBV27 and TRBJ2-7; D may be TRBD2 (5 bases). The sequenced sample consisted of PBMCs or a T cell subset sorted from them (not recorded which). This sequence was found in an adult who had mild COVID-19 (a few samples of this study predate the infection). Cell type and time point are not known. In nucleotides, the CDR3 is TGTGCCAGCAGTCAAAGCGGCGAGCAGTACTTC. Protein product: CASSQSGEQYF.